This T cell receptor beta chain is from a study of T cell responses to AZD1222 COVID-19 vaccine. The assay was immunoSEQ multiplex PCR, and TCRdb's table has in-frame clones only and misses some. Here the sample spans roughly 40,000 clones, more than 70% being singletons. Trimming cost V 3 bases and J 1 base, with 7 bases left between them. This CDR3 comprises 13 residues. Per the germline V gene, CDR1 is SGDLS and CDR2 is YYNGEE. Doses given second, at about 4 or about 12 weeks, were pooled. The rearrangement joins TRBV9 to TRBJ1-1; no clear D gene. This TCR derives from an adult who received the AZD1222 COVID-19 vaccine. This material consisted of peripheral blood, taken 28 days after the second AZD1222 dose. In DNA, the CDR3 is TGTGCCAGCAGCGCTAGACGGAACACTGAAGCTTTCTTT. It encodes CASSARRNTEAFF.